This TCR beta chain was found in a study of PD-L1 blockade in urothelial cancer. Study as a whole: Blood was tested 3 weeks (second dose) and 6 weeks into treatment. Specimens of blood held a median count of roughly 140,000 T cells.

Time point in this sample: peripheral blood 6 weeks after treatment start. Each patient's cancer was a locally advanced or metastatic urothelial carcinoma. The method was immunoSEQ multiplex PCR; TCRdb's version includes in-frame clones alone and lacks a portion of them. The sample contains roughly 50,000 clones, about four fifths of which appear only once. The germline V and J ends were trimmed by 6 bases and 2 bases, with 18 bases remaining between them. The CDR3 is 16 amino acids. In germline, CDR1 is MDHEN, CDR2 SYDVKM. V is TRBV28 and J is TRBJ2-3, with D maybe TRBD2 (5 bases). This receptor was identified in a man aged 65 to 79 with urothelial cancer. This specimen was PBMCs, taken around atezolizumab (anti-PD-L1) treatment. The CDR3 protein is CASSHYPGTPTDTQYF. DNA of the CDR3: TGTGCCAGCAGCCATTATCCGGGAACTCCCACAGATACGCAGTATTTT.